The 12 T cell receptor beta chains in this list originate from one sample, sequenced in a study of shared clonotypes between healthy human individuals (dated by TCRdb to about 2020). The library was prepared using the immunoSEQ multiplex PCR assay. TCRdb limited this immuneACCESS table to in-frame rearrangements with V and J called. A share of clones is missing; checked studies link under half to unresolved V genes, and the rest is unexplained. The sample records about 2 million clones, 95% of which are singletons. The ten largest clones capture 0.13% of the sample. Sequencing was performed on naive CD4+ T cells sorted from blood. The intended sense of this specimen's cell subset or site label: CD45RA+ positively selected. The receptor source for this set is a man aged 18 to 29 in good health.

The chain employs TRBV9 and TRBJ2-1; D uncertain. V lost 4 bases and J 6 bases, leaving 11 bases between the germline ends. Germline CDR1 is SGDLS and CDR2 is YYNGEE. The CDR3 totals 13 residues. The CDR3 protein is CASSPTIVNEQFF. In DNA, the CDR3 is TGTGCCAGCAGCCCAACGATTGTCAATGAGCAGTTCTTC.

CDR3 bases: TGTGCCACGAGAAGGGGCGAACCCCTCCACTTT. Amino acids: CATRRGEPLHF. The chain joins TRBV6-6 to TRBJ1-6; D may be TRBD1 (5 bases). This CDR3 has 11 amino acids. Germline V gene lookup returns CDR1 MNHNY and CDR2 SVGAGI (reference sequence). V was clipped by 10 bases and J by 12 bases, with 13 bases between them.

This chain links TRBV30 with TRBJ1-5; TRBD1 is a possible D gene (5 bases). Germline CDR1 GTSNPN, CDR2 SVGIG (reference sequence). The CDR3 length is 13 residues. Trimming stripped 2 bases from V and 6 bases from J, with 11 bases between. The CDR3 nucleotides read TGTGCCTGGAGTTCAGGGTTGGGTCAGCCCCAGCATTTT. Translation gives CAWSSGLGQPQHF.

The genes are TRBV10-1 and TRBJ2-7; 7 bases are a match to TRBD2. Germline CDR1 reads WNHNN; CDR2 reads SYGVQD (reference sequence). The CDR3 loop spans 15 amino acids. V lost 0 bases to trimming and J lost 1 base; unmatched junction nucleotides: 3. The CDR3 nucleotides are TGCGCCAGCAGTGAGTCGACGCGGGGGTCCTACGAGCAGTACTTC. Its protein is CASSESTRGSYEQYF.

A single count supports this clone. The CDR3 coding sequence is TGTGCCAGCCCATCGAGGGCGTGGGAGCAGTACTTC. Its translation: CASPSRAWEQYF. V and J are TRBV27 and TRBJ2-7, with D possibly matching TRBD2 (5 bases). The CDR3 sequence is 12 residues long. The ends were cut back, 8 bases at V and 7 bases at J, with 15 bases in the middle. Germline V gene data show CDR1 as MNHEY and CDR2 as SMNVEV (reference sequence).

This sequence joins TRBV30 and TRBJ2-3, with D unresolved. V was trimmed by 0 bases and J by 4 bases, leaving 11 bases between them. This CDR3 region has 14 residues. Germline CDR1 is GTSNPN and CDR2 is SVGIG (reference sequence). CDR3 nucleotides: TGTGCCTGGAGTGTACTTGAGTGGGCAGATACGCAGTATTTT. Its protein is CAWSVLEWADTQYF.

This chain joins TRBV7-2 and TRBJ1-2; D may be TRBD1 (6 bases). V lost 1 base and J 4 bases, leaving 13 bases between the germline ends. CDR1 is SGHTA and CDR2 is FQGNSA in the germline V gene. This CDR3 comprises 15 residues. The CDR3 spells CASSLGQGRVYGYTF. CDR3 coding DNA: TGTGCCAGCAGCTTAGGTCAGGGGCGGGTCTATGGCTACACCTTC. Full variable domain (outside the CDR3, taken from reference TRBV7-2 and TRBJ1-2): GAGVSQSPSNKVTEKGKDVELRCDPISGHTALYWYRQSLGQGLEFLIYFQGNSAPDKSGLPSDRFSAERTGGSVSTLTIQRTQQEDSAVYLCASSLGQGRVYGYTFGSGTRLTVV.

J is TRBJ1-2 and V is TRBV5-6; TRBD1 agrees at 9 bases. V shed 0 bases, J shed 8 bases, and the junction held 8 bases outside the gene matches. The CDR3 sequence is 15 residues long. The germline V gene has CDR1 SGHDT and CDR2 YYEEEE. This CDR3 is CASSLDWGQGGGYTF. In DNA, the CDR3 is TGTGCCAGCAGCTTGGACTGGGGACAGGGCGGCGGCTACACCTTC.

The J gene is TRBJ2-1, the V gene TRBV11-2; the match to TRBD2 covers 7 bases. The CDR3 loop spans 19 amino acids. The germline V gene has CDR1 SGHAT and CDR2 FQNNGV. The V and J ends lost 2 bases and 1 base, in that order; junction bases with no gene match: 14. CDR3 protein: CASSLISRAREKSYNEQFF. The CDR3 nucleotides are TGTGCCAGCAGCTTAATATCCCGCGCGCGGGAGAAGTCCTACAATGAGCAGTTCTTC.

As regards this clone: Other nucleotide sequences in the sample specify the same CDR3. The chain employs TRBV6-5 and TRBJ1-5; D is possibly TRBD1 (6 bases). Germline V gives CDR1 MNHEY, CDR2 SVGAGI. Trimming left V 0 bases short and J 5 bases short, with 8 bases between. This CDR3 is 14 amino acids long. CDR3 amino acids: CASSYSAGDQPQHF. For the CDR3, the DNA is TGTGCCAGCAGTTACTCGGCAGGGGATCAGCCCCAGCATTTT.

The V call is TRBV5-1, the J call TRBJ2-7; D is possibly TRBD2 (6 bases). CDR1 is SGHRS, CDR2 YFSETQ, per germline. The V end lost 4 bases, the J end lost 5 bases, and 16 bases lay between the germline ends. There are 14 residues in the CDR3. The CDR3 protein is CASSPTSPPNEQYF. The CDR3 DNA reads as TGCGCCAGCAGCCCAACTAGCCCCCCGAACGAGCAGTACTTC.

CDR3 nucleotides: TGTGCCAGCAGCCAACAGGGACAGGGGGATGGCTACACCTTC. Translated, it gives CASSQQGQGDGYTF. V usage is TRBV4-2 and J usage is TRBJ1-2; TRBD1 aligns across 11 bases. V was clipped by 2 bases and J by 6 bases; unmatched bases: 2. Germline assignment: CDR1 LGHNA and CDR2 YNFKEQ. The CDR3 has 14 amino acids.